A single TCR beta chain is shown here with its context. This clone has only a few counts. There is no known antigen for this receptor. No per-base quality is available; no much larger clone lies one base away. This sample was included in a study of beta chain features in type 1 diabetes listed by TCRdb under 2018. Looking at the study overall: Mean age, gender distribution, total cell number and subset yield did not differ between patients and healthy donors. A total of approximately 99,000,000 sorted cells were examined across all samples, and RNA yield correlated strongly with the number of cells per subset. In the study, TCRB repertoires of sorted circulating CD4+ T cell subsets from recently diagnosed type 1 diabetes patients were compared with those of matched healthy donors. Naive and central memory subsets were obtained from all 30 or so donors, but regulatory and stem cell-like memory subsets were isolated from only 8 patients and roughly 8 healthy donors.

Each donor gave one peripheral blood draw, averaging about 120 mL, which was collected into heparinised tubes. Naive, central memory, regulatory and stem cell-like memory CD4+ T cells were sorted on a BD FACSAria II using a panel including CD45RO, CCR7, CD25, CD127, CD95 and CD27. A purity above 95% was achieved for all sorted populations. PBMCs were isolated immediately by Lymphoprep density gradient centrifugation and stained directly without culture. So that batch effects would be minimized, each experiment stained and sorted samples in pairs, pairing one healthy donor with one patient. Summary of the overall study and its limitations: At VDJ recombination sites, type 1 diabetes patients had fewer insertions and more deleted nucleotides, which implies abnormalities in thymic rearrangement. Naive, central memory and regulatory TCRB repertoires appeared to be more similar among patients than among healthy donors. Type 1 diabetes patients showed a moderate but significant shortening of TCRB CDR3 length in all four CD4+ subsets. Because cDNA was sequenced instead of genomic DNA, activated cells with high expression could be over-represented, although the groups did not differ in activation or CD3 levels. Because small numbers of individuals were included in the HLA sub-analyses, any influence of HLA type on TCRB rearrangement was left unresolved. PCR may preferentially amplify shorter templates, but because patient and control samples were amplified and corrected together, any resulting skew would affect both groups equally.

The entire amount of isolated RNA was reverse transcribed using the High Capacity cDNA Reverse Transcription Kit, so the sequenced TCRB transcripts were expressed ones. Naive, central memory and regulatory T cell samples underwent deep immunoSEQ sequencing, averaging roughly 3.5 million total reads per sample. After sorted cells were lysed in RLT buffer, RNA was extracted with DNase-treated RNeasy Micro or Mini kits, with the choice depending on cell number. Each cell subset was processed separately to prevent cross-contamination, with patient and healthy donor samples processed together. The immunoSEQ multiplex PCR was used to amplify TCRB sequences from cDNA, yielding 87-bp fragments that span the CDR3 region. Sequencing of the amplicons was done on the Illumina HiSeq platform. Per the original workflow: Synthetic template baselines were used to correct PCR bias computationally, reads within Hamming distance 2 were collapsed together, and singletons that could not be merged were discarded. Reads were aligned to IMGT to assign V, D and J genes, CDR3 length, and insertions or deletions at six rearrangement sites. Within each subset, clonotype counts were normalized to sorted cell number, after which true diversity and Gini coefficients were computed with the tcR R package. Repertoire sharing was quantified using the overlap coefficient calculated on TCRB nucleotide sequences. Out-of-frame TCRB sequences from naive cells were analyzed to stand in for the pre-selection repertoire. The table was pulled from immuneACCESS by TCRdb, which kept in-frame rearrangements only. Such tables lose some clones; where checked, under half of the loss comes from unresolved V genes, and the rest has no known cause. V and J calls plus clone size are reproduced from that table; the DNA served to infer D and trimming. The sample has under 250,000 clones on record, less than 15% of them singletons. About 0.027% of the sample belongs to the ten largest clones.

The specimen was naive CD4+ T cells from blood. The sample's cell subset or site label, in plain terms: true naive CD4+ T cells. The TCR comes from a woman aged 40 to 50 in good health.

The DNA sequence reads TGTGCCAGCAGTGGGCAGGCCGGCCTAAAGCAGTACTTC. This translates into CASSGQAGLKQYF. The sequence links TRBV25-1 to TRBJ2-7, with an unclear D gene assignment. CDR1 and CDR2 (MGHDK, SYGVNS) derive from the germline V gene. Relative to germline, V is 4 bases shorter and J is 8 bases shorter, with 15 bases between their ends. Spanning cysteine to phenylalanine, the CDR3 consists of 13 amino acids. The CDR3 DNA has 39 bases and is translated from base 1.